One sample yielded the 17 T cell receptor beta chains listed below, sequenced in a study of T-cell reconstitution after alpha-beta-depleted transplantation in children. Unique molecular identifiers were built into the TCRbeta library. TCRdb called the PCR reads again in MiXCR, with one record for every CDR3 protein. The sample yields 250,000 to 300,000 distinct CDR3 sequences, roughly 9.5% seen once. The sequenced sample was PBMCs from the stem cell graft donor, obtained from the stem cell graft. Source of these receptors: a human donor who donated a stem cell graft to a child with SCID.

CDR3 sequence: CASSRGEANYGYTF. The CDR3 DNA reads TGTGCCAGCAGCCGGGGTGAAGCTAACTATGGCTACACCTTC. V and J are TRBV7-9 and TRBJ1-2, with D hard to call. The V and J ends lost 5 bases and 0 bases respectively, with 10 bases between them. CDR3 length equals 14 residues. Germline CDR1 is SEHNR and CDR2 is FQNEAQ (reference sequence).

This chain uses TRBV20-1 with TRBJ2-3, with unresolved D. V lost 5 bases and J 4 bases, leaving 7 bases between the germline ends. The CDR3 contains 11 residues. Germline V gene data show CDR1 as DFQATT and CDR2 as SNEGSKA (reference sequence). The CDR3 protein is CSAAVADTQYF. In DNA form, the CDR3 reads TGCAGTGCTGCCGTAGCAGATACGCAGTATTTT.

This clonotype came up many times. CDR3 nucleotides: TGCAGTGCCGCGGAGCAGGGAAGTTCCTACGAGCAGTACTTC. Translation: CSAAEQGSSYEQYF. This chain connects TRBV20-1 to TRBJ2-7; possible D gene TRBD1, 5 bases. Germline CDR1 DFQATT, CDR2 SNEGSKA (reference sequence). Trimming removed 6 bases at V and 1 base at J, with 16 bases between. The CDR3 has 14 amino acids.

This clonotype was detected a few times. This rearrangement joins TRBV2 to TRBJ2-2; D not resolved. The CDR3 contains 13 residues. Germline V CDR1 and CDR2: SNHLY, FYNNEI. Trimming cost V 6 bases and J 1 base, with 6 bases left between them. CDR3 sequence reads: CASRNRNTGELFF. CDR3 in DNA: TGTGCCAGCAGAAACAGGAACACCGGGGAGCTGTTTTTT.

The genes are TRBV5-1 and TRBJ1-2, with D maybe TRBD1 (5 bases). Germline lookup yields CDR1 SGHRS and CDR2 YFSETQ. Trimming left V 4 bases short and J 3 bases short, with 16 bases between. There are 15 residues in the CDR3. CDR3 sequence (DNA): TGCGCCAGCAGCCCCGGGGACTCCGGAGACTATGGCTACACCTTC. Translation gives CASSPGDSGDYGYTF. The full variable domain, completed using reference TRBV5-1 and TRBJ1-2, is KAGVTQTPRYLIKTRGQQVTLSCSPISGHRSVSWYQQTPGQGLQFLFEYFSETQRNKGNFPGRFSGRQFSNSRSEMNVSTLELGDSALYLCASSPGDSGDYGYTFGSGTRLTVV.

The chain is built from TRBV11-2 and TRBJ2-3; TRBD2 agrees at 8 bases. The V gene end was trimmed by 1 base and the J gene end by 4 bases; junction bases not matched to a gene: 4. This CDR3 has 15 amino acids. CDR1 SGHAT and CDR2 FQNNGV come from the germline V gene. CDR3 in amino acids: CASSLVGGASDTQYF. The CDR3 DNA sequence: TGTGCCAGCAGCTTAGTCGGGGGGGCTTCAGATACGCAGTATTTT.

Notes on this clonotype: The junction differs from germline at one of its ends, possibly a read error. J is TRBJ2-5 and V is TRBV12-3 or TRBV12-4; TRBD2 aligns across 10 bases. The CDR3 extends over 15 amino acids. CDR3 DNA sequence: TGTGCCACCAGTAGGAGCGGGGGGGGGGAAGAGACCCAGTACTTC. Translating gives CATSRSGGGEETQYF.

This clonotype was counted at least ten times. V gene TRBV20-1 combines with J gene TRBJ2-1; either TRBD1 or TRBD2 may supply D (6 bases each). Germline CDR1 DFQATT, CDR2 SNEGSKA (reference sequence). The CDR3 totals 15 residues. V lost 0 bases and J 5 bases, leaving 14 bases between the germline ends. Here the CDR3 reads CSARDMGGANNEQFF. The DNA of the CDR3 is TGCAGTGCTAGAGATATGGGGGGCGCGAACAATGAGCAGTTCTTC.

A few counts support this clonotype. The chain employs TRBV12-3 or TRBV12-4 and TRBJ2-7; 7 bases line up with TRBD1. The CDR3 is 14 residues long. J gave up 0 bases and V 6 bases, and 5 bases lay outside the gene matches. CDR3 residues: CASRAQGISYEQYF. The CDR3 DNA sequence: TGTGCCAGCAGGGCACAGGGGATCTCCTACGAGCAGTACTTC.

The chain carries TRBV5-1 and TRBJ2-7; a weak D match, TRBD1 (6 bases). The CDR3 is 13 residues long. Trimming took 5 bases from V and 5 from J, leaving 14 bases between them. Germline V lookup: CDR1 SGHRS, CDR2 YFSETQ. CDR3 nucleotides: TGCGCCAGCAGACTGGGGGCAGAGAACGAGCAGTACTTC. Protein: CASRLGAENEQYF.

This clonotype was seen a handful of times. The genes are TRBV15 and TRBJ2-7; 7 bases are shared with TRBD1. This CDR3 has 14 amino acids. J lost 6 bases, V lost 1 base, and 6 bases had no gene match. From germline, CDR1 is LNHNV and CDR2 YYDKDF (reference sequence). The CDR3 spells CATSRGGTVPEQYF. CDR3 sequence (DNA): TGTGCCACCAGCAGAGGGGGGACAGTCCCCGAGCAGTACTTC. Together with reference TRBV15 and TRBJ2-7, the CDR3 gives the full variable domain: DAMVIQNPRYQVTQFGKPVTLSCSQTLNHNVMYWYQQKSSQAPKLLFHYYDKDFNNEADTPDNFQSRRPNTSFCFLDIRSPGLGDTAMYLCATSRGGTVPEQYFGPGTRLTVT.

V is TRBV2 and J is TRBJ2-1, with 7 bases identical to TRBD2. The CDR3 has 16 residues. Germline loops: CDR1 SNHLY, CDR2 FYNNEI. Trimming took 7 bases from V and 7 from J; bases not matched to a gene: 16. The CDR3 nucleotides are TGTGCCAGCACTGACTACGGGGCCAGCGGGGAGAATGAGCAGTTCTTC. This gives the protein CASTDYGASGENEQFF.

This clonotype was counted between two and nine times. This chain connects TRBV4-1 to TRBJ1-4; 9 nucleotides line up with TRBD1. Germline V gives CDR1 MGHRA, CDR2 YSYEKL. V lost 2 bases and J lost 7; bases outside the gene matches: 5. The CDR3 runs to 15 residues. CDR3 in amino acids: CASSQSGTGPEKLFF. The CDR3 coding sequence is TGCGCCAGCAGCCAATCCGGGACAGGGCCTGAAAAACTGTTTTTT.

The chain joins TRBV12-3 or TRBV12-4 to TRBJ2-5, with TRBD2 matching over 9 bases. V lost 3 bases and J lost 0; bases outside the gene matches: 5. The length of the CDR3 is 16 residues. CDR3 DNA: TGTGCCAGCAGTTTGGGTAGCGGGGGATACCAAGAGACCCAGTACTTC. This gives the protein CASSLGSGGYQETQYF.

This clonotype showed up just a few times. This chain links TRBV20-1 with TRBJ2-3; 9 bases agree with TRBD1. Germline V gene sequence: CDR1 DFQATT, CDR2 SNEGSKA (reference sequence). The CDR3 is 16 residues long. V lost 5 bases to trimming and J lost 1 base; unmatched junction nucleotides: 10. The chain's CDR3 is CSAGKQQGAGTDTQYF. The CDR3 DNA is TGCAGTGCTGGGAAGCAACAGGGGGCAGGCACAGATACGCAGTATTTT.

This clonotype occurred once. This may stem from a read error, because a much larger clone lies one nucleotide away. J is TRBJ2-2 and V is TRBV19; D possibly uses TRBD1 or TRBD2 (5 bases each). Germline V gene lookup returns CDR1 LNHDA and CDR2 SQIVND (reference sequence). CDR3 size: 15 residues. V was trimmed by 7 bases and J by 4 bases, leaving 16 bases between them. The CDR3 protein is CASKVEHGGTGELFF. In nucleotides, the CDR3 is TGTGCCAGTAAGGTTGAACATGGGGGCACCGGGGAGCTGTTTTTT.

This clonotype was counted ten times or more. The V and J genes are TRBV5-6 and TRBJ2-2, with 12 bases identical to TRBD2. Germline trimming cut 2 bases from V and 6 bases from J; bases unmatched to any gene: 11. Germline CDR1 is SGHDT and CDR2 is YYEEEE. The CDR3 runs 18 residues. The CDR3 DNA reads TGTGCCAGCAGCTTAGGCGAGATTCGACTAGCGGGGGCCGGGGAGCTGTTTTTT. This gives the protein CASSLGEIRLAGAGELFF.